Following are 15 T cell receptor beta chains from one sample sequenced in a study of metastatic and nonmetastatic thyroid tumors. TCRdb re-analyzed the PCR reads using MiXCR. The data contain about 39,000 clones, about 16% of them seen just once; the ten biggest clones take up around 4%. Not a single patient had been given any form of treatment at any point before undergoing thyroid surgery. The sequenced sample consisted of blood. The source is a female donor with papillary thyroid cancer or a benign thyroid nodule (not recorded which). Some clones in this sample may be carry-over from other donors' samples.

This clone has ten or more counts. In the same sample, other DNA sequences code for this CDR3. The chain is built from TRBV3-1 and TRBJ2-3; 9 positions match TRBD2. This CDR3 contains 18 residues. The germline CDR1 and CDR2 sequences are LGHDT and YNNKEL (reference sequence). Germline trimming cut 0 bases from V and 4 bases from J; bases unmatched to any gene: 11. CDR3 in amino acids: CASSQETRAGGPADTQYF. The CDR3 bases are TGTGCCAGCAGCCAAGAAACCCGGGCGGGAGGGCCCGCAGATACGCAGTATTTT.

This clone was seen many times. A much more abundant neighbour one base away suggests this may be a read error. CDR3 sequence reads: CASSWGAEELFF. The CDR3 DNA sequence: TGTGCCAGCAGCTGGGGGGCCGAGGAGCTGTTTTTT. The genes are TRBV7-9 and TRBJ2-2, with D perhaps given as TRBD1 or TRBD2 (6 bases each). Germline V gene lookup returns CDR1 SEHNR and CDR2 FQNEAQ (reference sequence). The V gene lost 4 bases and the J gene lost 10 bases, with 10 bases spanning the gap. The CDR3 is 12 amino acids.

This clone occurred once. V gene TRBV19 combines with J gene TRBJ2-7; 8 nucleotides align to TRBD1. With 5 bases clipped from V and 4 bases from J, the junction kept 13 bases outside the gene matches. The germline V gene has CDR1 LNHDA and CDR2 SQIVND (reference sequence). This CDR3 spans 16 amino acids. Here the CDR3 reads CASSHRGRDRPYEQYF. The CDR3 DNA reads TGTGCCAGTAGTCATCGAGGACGGGACAGGCCTTACGAGCAGTACTTC.

This chain uses TRBV3-1 with TRBJ2-7; 9 nucleotides match TRBD1. This CDR3 is built from 16 residues. The germline gives CDR1 LGHDT, CDR2 YNNKEL (reference sequence). Trimming cost V 6 bases and J 1 base; bases outside gene matches: 10. The CDR3 here is CASSFKGQGISYEQYF. The CDR3 DNA reads as TGTGCCAGCAGTTTTAAAGGACAGGGGATATCCTACGAGCAGTACTTC.

This clone was observed many times. The junction shows a germline mismatch at one end, possibly a read error. The chain combines TRBV7-3 with TRBJ2-7; 8 bases agree with TRBD1. Germline V gene sequence: CDR1 SGHTA, CDR2 FQGTGA. The CDR3 is made up of 15 amino acids. For the CDR3, the DNA is TGTGCCAACAGCCCACGCCCGGACAGGGTCTACGAGCAGTACTTC. Its protein is CANSPRPDRVYEQYF. Supplemented by reference TRBV7-3 and TRBJ2-7, the full variable domain reads GAGVSQTPSNKVTEKGKYVELRCDPISGHTALYWYRQSLGQGPEFLIYFQGTGAADDSGLPNDRFFAVRPEGSVSTLKIQRTERGDSAVYLCANSPRPDRVYEQYFGPGTRLTVT.

Within the sample, this clone is medium-sized. This chain uses TRBV6-6 with TRBJ1-6; D is unclear. V lost 3 bases and J 5 bases, leaving 17 bases between the germline ends. The CDR3 extends over 17 amino acids. Germline CDR1 reads MNHNY; CDR2 reads SVGAGI (reference sequence). This chain's CDR3 is CASSYILRGGNNSPLHF. The CDR3 DNA follows: TGTGCCAGCAGTTATATTCTCCGAGGTGGCAATAATTCACCCCTCCACTTT.

This clone has at least ten counts. The gene calls are TRBV18 and TRBJ1-5, with D unresolved. The germline V and J ends were trimmed by 0 bases and 7 bases, with 13 bases remaining between them. The germline V gene has CDR1 KGHSH and CDR2 LQKENI. There are 15 residues in the CDR3. CDR3 region: CASSPPTGKGQPQHF. The CDR3 DNA reads as TGTGCCAGCTCACCACCGACCGGGAAAGGGCAGCCCCAGCATTTT.

The chain has TRBV28 and TRBJ2-1; unclear D gene. The length of the CDR3 is 14 residues. Trimming stripped 4 bases from V and 7 bases from J, with 14 bases between. The germline V gene encodes CDR1 MDHEN and CDR2 SYDVKM. For the CDR3, the DNA is TGTGCCAGCAGTTCGACTCCACCCGGTAATGAGCAGTTCTTC. Residues: CASSSTPPGNEQFF.

Ten or more counts support this clone. The V and J genes are TRBV3-1 and TRBJ1-1, with 11 bases that match TRBD1. The J segment lost 6 bases and the V segment lost 4 bases, leaving 4 bases of the junction unmatched. Germline V gene lookup returns CDR1 LGHDT and CDR2 YNNKEL (reference sequence). This CDR3 spans 14 amino acids. DNA of the CDR3: TGTGCCAGCAGCCCCGGGACAGGGGGGGCTGAAGCTTTCTTT. Encoded protein: CASSPGTGGAEAFF.

This clone was detected ten times or more. This chain joins TRBV27 and TRBJ1-5; TRBD1 agrees at 8 bases. The V segment lost 5 bases and the J segment 0 bases; nucleotides outside the gene matches: 12. The CDR3 runs to 18 residues. CDR1 and CDR2 from the germline V gene are MNHEY and SMNVEV (reference sequence). The CDR3 sequence: CASSPQGASAYSNQPQHF. The CDR3 nucleotides read TGTGCCAGCAGTCCGCAGGGGGCATCGGCGTATAGCAATCAGCCCCAGCATTTT.

This clone was seen many times. V usage is TRBV19 and J usage is TRBJ1-1, with 7 bases that match TRBD1. Germline CDR1 and CDR2: LNHDA and SQIVND (reference sequence). This CDR3 is built from 14 residues. The trim removed 7 bases at V and 5 bases at J, leaving 10 bases unmatched. CDR3: CASNYRDSVTEAFF. The CDR3 DNA follows: TGTGCCAGTAATTACCGGGACAGCGTTACTGAAGCTTTCTTT.

This clone has ten or more counts. Relative to the germline gene, one junction end is altered; a read error may explain this. The chain employs TRBV30 and TRBJ1-3; D is ambiguous. The CDR3 contains 14 residues. Germline V gene sequence: CDR1 GTSNPN, CDR2 SVGIG (reference sequence). Written as DNA, the CDR3 is TGTGCCTGGAGCCGGGGAGGCTCTGGAAACGCCATATATTTT. Protein product: CAWSRGGSGNAIYF.

On this clone: Possible read error: a much larger clone is one base away. The V call is TRBV5-8, the J call TRBJ2-5; no reliable D call. Germline CDR1 and CDR2: SGHTS and YDEGEE. This CDR3 spans 11 amino acids. Written as DNA, the CDR3 is TGTGCCAGCAGTAGGATAGAGAACCAGTACTTC. This encodes CASSRIENQYF.

In this sample, this clone turned up many times. The rearrangement links TRBV20-1 to TRBJ2-1; tentatively, D is TRBD2 (6 bases). Germline CDR1 and CDR2: DFQATT and SNEGSKA (reference sequence). V was trimmed by 3 bases and J by 8 bases, leaving 11 bases between them. This CDR3 has 12 amino acids. The CDR3 protein is CSASGTRDEQFF. In nucleotides, the CDR3 is TGCAGTGCTAGCGGGACTCGTGATGAGCAGTTCTTC.

This clone came up many times. This chain uses TRBV20-1 with TRBJ1-5; D remains unclear. This CDR3 has 11 amino acids. CDR1 is DFQATT, CDR2 SNEGSKA, per germline (reference sequence). V was trimmed by 5 bases and J by 3 bases, leaving 5 bases between them. Written as DNA, the CDR3 is TGCAGTGCTGGGTCCAATCAGCCCCAGCATTTT. Amino acid sequence: CSAGSNQPQHF.